The T cell receptor beta chain described here comes from a study of T cell repertoires in cytomegalovirus infection. TCRdb reanalysed the reads using MiXCR and keeps one entry per CDR3 protein. The sample lists some 320,000 distinct CDR3 sequences, approximately 32% occurring once. A note on this clonotype: Antigen specificity is unknown.

Study outcomes and limitations: The study found HLA-C-restricted CMV-specific TCR beta clonotypes dominating the ex vivo response.

Trimming stripped 5 bases from V and 5 bases from J, with 19 bases between. The CDR3 is 15 residues long. The germline gives CDR1 SEHNR, CDR2 FQNEAQ (reference sequence). The V and J genes are TRBV7-9 and TRBJ2-7, with no clear D. The specimen comprised cultured PBMCs, sampled from culture after CMV antigen stimulation. The clonotype originates from a human donor in good health (CMV status not recorded). Some clones in this sample may be carry-over from other donors' samples. CDR3 region: CASSPQLSLVDEQYF. The CDR3 nucleotides read TGTGCCAGCAGCCCACAACTCTCTCTAGTAGACGAGCAGTACTTC.